This TCR beta chain derives from a study of control samples from healthy donors and cancer patients. The protocol was immunoSEQ multiplex PCR, while the TCRdb copy is restricted to in-frame clones and leaves out a portion. The table shows 40,000 to 60,000 clones, with approximately 86% occurring only once. This CDR3 spans 13 amino acids. In germline, CDR1 is SGHRS, CDR2 YFSETQ. Trimming took off 2 bases at V and 2 bases at J, with 8 bases between the two ends. The TCR was taken from a woman between 50 and 59 years old with lung cancer. The specimen was PBMCs. The chain uses TRBV5-1 and TRBJ2-7; D gene uncertain. CDR3: CASSLNGPYEQYF. The DNA of the CDR3 is TGCGCCAGCAGCTTAAACGGCCCCTACGAGCAGTACTTC.